Listed here is a single T cell receptor beta chain. The junction differs from germline at one of its ends, possibly a read error. This record belongs to a study of blood T cells in healthy people across ages. PBMCs, at least 7 million per sample, were isolated. Combining a sample-barcoded 5' primer with a J-beta primer mix, a second PCR ran for 7 to 11 cycles. One entry per CDR3 protein, called by TCRdb with MiXCR from the 5' RACE reads. The sample consists of 1.5 million to 2 million distinct CDR3 sequences, 28% of them appearing once. The sequence was collected from a woman aged 25 to 39 in good health. The sequencing input was blood.

In nucleotides, the CDR3 is TGTGCCGGCAGCTTGGTTGGTAGCGGGGGGATCTCCTACAATGAGCAGTTCTTC. Translated, it gives CAGSLVGSGGISYNEQFF. The chain is built from TRBV5-6 and TRBJ2-1; TRBD2 agrees at 10 bases. The CDR3 extends over 18 amino acids. Germline loops: CDR1 SGHDT, CDR2 YYEEEE.